This T cell receptor beta chain comes out of a study of memory CD4+ T cells and cytomegalovirus serostatus. Study overall: This sample comes from healthy Belgian adults, 9 CMV seropositive, 24 seronegative.

Looked up from germline, CDR1 is SGHRS and CDR2 is YFSETQ. Trimming at V came to 4 bases and at J to 7 bases, leaving 9 bases not matched to a gene. This CDR3 is 16 amino acids long. Libraries were prepared by immunoSEQ multiplex PCR; TCRdb keeps only in-frame clonotypes and omits some of them. In the table there are roughly 39,000 clones, around 84% of which are singletons. Single viable CD3+CD4+CD8-CD45RO+ cells were sorted as the memory CD4+ T cells. CMV serostatus came from serum IgG against pp150, pp28, p38, p52. Total CD4+ T cells were enriched by CD4 positive selection. Input material: memory CD4+ T cells from blood. The TCR sequence derives from an adult in good health and CMV-seronegative. The V and J genes are TRBV5-1 and TRBJ1-3, with TRBD1 matching over 12 bases. The CDR3 sequence: CASSLSGTGGQNTIYF. For the CDR3, the DNA is TGCGCCAGCAGCCTCTCCGGGACAGGGGGCCAGAACACCATATATTTT.